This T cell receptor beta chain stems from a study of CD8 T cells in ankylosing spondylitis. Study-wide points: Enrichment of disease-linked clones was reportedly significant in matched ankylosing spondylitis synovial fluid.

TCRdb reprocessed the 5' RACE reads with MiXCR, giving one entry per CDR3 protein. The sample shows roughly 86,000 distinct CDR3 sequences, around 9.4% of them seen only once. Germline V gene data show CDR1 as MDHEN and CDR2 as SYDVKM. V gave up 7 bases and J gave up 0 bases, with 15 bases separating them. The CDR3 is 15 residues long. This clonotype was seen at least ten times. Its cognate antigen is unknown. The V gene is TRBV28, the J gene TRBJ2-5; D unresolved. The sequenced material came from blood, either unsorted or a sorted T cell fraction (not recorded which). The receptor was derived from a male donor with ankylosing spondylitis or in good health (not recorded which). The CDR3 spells CASIDVGRYQETQYF. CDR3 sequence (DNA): TGTGCCAGCATCGATGTCGGTCGATACCAAGAGACCCAGTACTTC. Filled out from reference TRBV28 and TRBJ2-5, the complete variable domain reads DVKVTQSSRYLVKRTGEKVFLECVQDMDHENMFWYRQDPGLGLRLIYFSYDVKMKEKGDIPEGYSVSREKKERFSLILESASTNQTSMYLCASIDVGRYQETQYFGPGTRLLVL.